This T cell receptor (beta chain) was sequenced during a study of T-cell memory formation after mild COVID-19. Concerning this clonotype itself: Its antigen is as yet unknown.

Each CDR3 protein is one row after TCRdb ran MiXCR on the 5' RACE reads. The data contain approximately 500,000 distinct CDR3 sequences, about 23% of them singletons. Broader study findings: Later expanders leaned CD4+, whereas day 15 to 85 contracting clones were balanced CD4/CD8.

With 3 bases removed from V and 2 bases from J, the gap between germline ends came to 16 bases. Germline CDR1 is LGHNA and CDR2 is YNFKEQ. The CDR3 is 16 residues long. The material sequenced was PBMCs or a T cell subset sorted from them (not recorded which). The receptor was derived from an adult woman who had mild COVID-19 (a few samples of this study predate the infection). Cell type and time point are not known. This sequence joins TRBV4-2 and TRBJ1-2; tentatively, D is TRBD1 (6 bases). The DNA for the CDR3 is TGTGCCAGCAGCCATAAACCCGGGACACCGAACTATGGCTACACCTTC. It yields the protein CASSHKPGTPNYGYTF.